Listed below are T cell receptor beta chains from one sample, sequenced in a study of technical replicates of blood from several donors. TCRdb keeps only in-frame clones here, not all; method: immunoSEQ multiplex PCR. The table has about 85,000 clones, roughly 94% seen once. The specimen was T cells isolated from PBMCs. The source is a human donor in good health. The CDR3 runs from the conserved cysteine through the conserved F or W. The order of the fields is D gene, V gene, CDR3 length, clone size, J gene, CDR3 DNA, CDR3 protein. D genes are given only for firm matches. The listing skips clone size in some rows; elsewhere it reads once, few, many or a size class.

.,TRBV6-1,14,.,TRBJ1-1,TGTGCCAGCAGAGAGGACTATTGGAACACTGAAGCTTTCTTT,CASREDYWNTEAFF
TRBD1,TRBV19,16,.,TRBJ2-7,TGTGCCAGTAGTCTCAGGGGCGGGACAGGGTCCTACGAGCAGTACTTC,CASSLRGGTGSYEQYF
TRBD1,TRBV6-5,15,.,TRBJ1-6,TGTGCCAGCAGTTCCCTCGGACAGGGTTTATCACCCCTCCACTTT,CASSSLGQGLSPLHF
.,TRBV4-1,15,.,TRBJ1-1,TGCGCCAGCAGCCCGGTTAACAGGATGAACACTGAAGCTTTCTTT,CASSPVNRMNTEAFF
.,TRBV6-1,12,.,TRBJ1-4,TGTGCCAGCACGGGGGACTATGAAAAACTGTTTTTT,CASTGDYEKLFF
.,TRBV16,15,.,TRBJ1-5,TGTGCCAGCAGCCAATCAAGGGGTACTAATCAGCCCCAGCATTTT,CASSQSRGTNQPQHF
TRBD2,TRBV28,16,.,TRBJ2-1,TGTGCCAGCAGTTTATTAGCGGGAGCTGGCTACAATGAGCAGTTCTTC,CASSLLAGAGYNEQFF
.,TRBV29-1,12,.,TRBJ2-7,TGCAGCGTTGTGACAGTCTCCTACGAGCAGTACTTC,CSVVTVSYEQYF
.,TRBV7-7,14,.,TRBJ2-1,TGTGCTAGCAGCGGAACGACAGGTAGCAATGAGCAGTTCTTC,CASSGTTGSNEQFF
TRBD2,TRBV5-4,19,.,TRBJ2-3,TGTGCCAGCAGCTTGAGGGCGACTAGCGGGAGTTCTATTAGAGATACGCAGTATTTT,CASSLRATSGSSIRDTQYF
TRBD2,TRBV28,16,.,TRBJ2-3,TGTGCCAGCAGCTCGACTGTAGCGGGCCCCACAGATACGCAGTATTTT,CASSSTVAGPTDTQYF
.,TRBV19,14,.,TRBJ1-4,TGTGCCAGTAGTCGGGCAGACTATAATGAAAAACTGTTTTTT,CASSRADYNEKLFF
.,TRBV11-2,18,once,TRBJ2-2,TGTGCCAGCAGCAGGTCGGACAGTCTCTCAACGAACACCGGGGAGCTGTTTTTT,CASSRSDSLSTNTGELFF